The present T cell receptor beta chain was sequenced within a study of blood T cell repertoires in COVID-19. Study overall: COVID-19 samples from acute and convalescent phases originated in the United States, Italy and Spain.

Germline V gene lookup returns CDR1 MNHEY and CDR2 SMNVEV (reference sequence). The CDR3 totals 15 residues. V shed 8 bases, J shed 6 bases, and the junction held 15 bases outside the gene matches. The assay was immunoSEQ multiplex PCR, and TCRdb's table has in-frame clones only and misses some. The sample yields about 90,000 clones, approximately 75% seen once. The chain employs TRBV27 and TRBJ2-5; 7 bases align to TRBD2. Sequenced sample: peripheral blood. This sequence was found in a human donor in a cohort sampled during active COVID-19. In DNA, the CDR3 is TGTGCCAGCGCCGACAGATGGACTAGTAGGAAGACCCAGTACTTC. Protein sequence: CASADRWTSRKTQYF.